This T cell receptor (beta chain) was captured by sequencing in a study of graft-versus-host responses after intestinal transplantation. Note on this clone: Its target is not known.

CDR1 is SGHRS and CDR2 is YFSETQ in the germline V gene. V lost 4 bases and J lost 7; bases outside the gene matches: 4. This CDR3 is built from 14 residues. Clones were read by immunoSEQ multiplex PCR, and TCRdb kept only the in-frame ones, dropping some. The sample includes over 100,000 clones, approximately 90% of them seen just once. The input for sequencing was unstimulated CD4+ T cells sorted from spleen or lymph node cells, taken before transplant. The origin of this receptor is a human donor who was the organ donor for an intestinal transplant. This chain joins TRBV5-1 and TRBJ2-7, with 14 bases aligning to TRBD2. Here the CDR3 reads CASSPGLAGVEQYF. The CDR3 bases are TGCGCCAGCAGCCCGGGACTAGCGGGAGTAGAGCAGTACTTC. Filled out from reference TRBV5-1 and TRBJ2-7, the complete variable domain reads KAGVTQTPRYLIKTRGQQVTLSCSPISGHRSVSWYQQTPGQGLQFLFEYFSETQRNKGNFPGRFSGRQFSNSRSEMNVSTLELGDSALYLCASSPGLAGVEQYFGPGTRLTVT.